Sequencing of this T cell receptor beta chain was carried out in a study of T-cell reconstitution after alpha-beta-depleted transplantation in children. Unique molecular identifiers were used to barcode this TCRbeta library. TCRdb processed the PCR reads anew with MiXCR; each CDR3 protein has one entry. Altogether 250,000 to 300,000 distinct CDR3 sequences are present, 9.9% being singletons, with the ten largest covering 9.5% to 13%. Germline V gene sequence: CDR1 SQVTM, CDR2 ANQGSEA. This CDR3 spans 12 amino acids. Trimming pared 2 bases from V and 5 bases from J, leaving 10 bases between. The rearrangement uses TRBV29-1 and TRBJ2-7, with D possibly matching TRBD1 (6 bases). The material was PBMCs from the stem cell graft donor, obtained from the stem cell graft. This clonotype was sampled from a human donor who donated a stem cell graft to a child with SCID. This CDR3 is CSVEQGRDEQYF. CDR3 in DNA: TGCAGCGTTGAACAGGGGCGGGACGAGCAGTACTTC.